The 14 T cell receptor beta chains listed next were all sequenced from one sample in a study of blood T cell repertoires in COVID-19. The repertoire was sequenced with immunoSEQ multiplex PCR; TCRdb's copy has only in-frame clones and lacks some. The sample has approximately 91,000 clones, nearly 90% seen once. The sequencing sample was made of peripheral blood. The receptor set was obtained from a man in his 70s with acute or convalescent COVID-19.

The chain is built from TRBV15 and TRBJ2-2, with 8 bases lining up with TRBD1. Germline lookup yields CDR1 LNHNV and CDR2 YYDKDF (reference sequence). This CDR3 is 17 amino acids long. J lost 0 bases, V lost 5 bases, and 8 bases had no gene match. Here the CDR3 DNA reads TGTGCCACCAGCCCGACGGAACAGGGGGCGAACACCGGGGAGCTGTTTTTT. This sequence encodes CATSPTEQGANTGELFF.

V gene TRBV19 combines with J gene TRBJ1-2; 9 bases agree with TRBD1. This CDR3 has 13 residues. Germline loops: CDR1 LNHDA, CDR2 SQIVND (reference sequence). The V gene end was trimmed by 4 bases and the J gene end by 4 bases; junction bases not matched to a gene: 1. CDR3: CASSTDRGYGYTF. CDR3 nucleotide sequence: TGTGCCAGTAGTACGGACAGGGGCTATGGCTACACCTTC.

The V call is TRBV5-6, the J call TRBJ2-5; 14 bases map to TRBD2. The V and J ends lost 3 bases and 2 bases, in that order; junction bases with no gene match: 3. Germline values: CDR1 SGHDT, CDR2 YYEEEE. The CDR3 has 16 residues. CDR3 sequence (DNA): TGTGCCAGCAGCTGGGGACTAGCGGGGGATCAAGAGACCCAGTACTTC. Translated, it gives CASSWGLAGDQETQYF. Complete variable domain (other parts from reference TRBV5-6 and TRBJ2-5): DAGVTQSPTHLIKTRGQQVTLRCSPKSGHDTVSWYQQALGQGPQFIFQYYEEEERQRGNFPDRFSGHQFPNYSSELNVNALLLGDSALYLCASSWGLAGDQETQYFGPGTRLLVL.

The chain joins TRBV2 to TRBJ1-2, with a weak D call TRBD1 (5 bases). The CDR3 extends over 11 amino acids. Germline V gene lookup returns CDR1 SNHLY and CDR2 FYNNEI. V lost 11 bases and J 2 bases, leaving 9 bases between the germline ends. CDR3 nucleotides: TGTGCCGTTGACAGAAACTATGGCTACACCTTC. This gives the protein CAVDRNYGYTF.

Regarding this clone: At one end, the junction sequence differs from germline, possibly due to a read error. This chain uses TRBV20-1 with TRBJ1-2, with 12 bases identical to TRBD1. The CDR3 is 11 amino acids. The germline V gene encodes CDR1 DFQATT and CDR2 SNEGSKA (reference sequence). The CDR3 here is CSARPGQGAHF. CDR3 DNA: TGCAGTGCTAGACCGGGACAGGGGGCCCACTTC.

The chain carries TRBV6-5 and TRBJ2-5; the match to TRBD2 covers 11 bases. Germline CDR1 reads MNHEY; CDR2 reads SVGAGI. The CDR3 runs 14 residues. The V gene end was trimmed by 8 bases and the J gene end by 5 bases; junction bases not matched to a gene: 7. The CDR3 DNA follows: TGTGCCAGCTTTAGCGGGGGGGCCGGGGAGACCCAGTACTTC. Protein: CASFSGGAGETQYF.

The chain joins TRBV7-2 to TRBJ1-6; D may be TRBD1 (6 bases). Germline assignment: CDR1 SGHTA and CDR2 FQGNSA. The germline V and J ends were trimmed by 5 bases and 4 bases, with 12 bases remaining between them. CDR3 length: 15 residues. The CDR3 sequence: CASSVGTIYNSPLHF. The CDR3 DNA reads TGTGCCAGCAGCGTCGGGACAATTTATAATTCACCCCTCCACTTT.

The J gene is TRBJ2-3, the V gene TRBV6-4, with D perhaps TRBD2 (7 bases). The CDR3 totals 15 residues. The V and J ends lost 5 bases and 2 bases respectively, with 14 bases between them. Germline V gene data show CDR1 as MRHNA and CDR2 as SNTAGT. DNA for the CDR3: TGTGCCAGCAGTCCCCGGGCGGGGGCCACAGATACGCAGTATTTT. This gives the protein CASSPRAGATDTQYF.

The V and J genes are TRBV6-5 and TRBJ1-5; TRBD1 aligns across 8 bases. Germline CDR1 reads MNHEY; CDR2 reads SVGAGI. Losses at the gene ends were 5 bases for V and 3 bases for J; bases not matched to a gene: 6. This CDR3 contains 15 residues. CDR3 sequence reads: CASSPTGADNQPQHF. The CDR3 DNA reads as TGTGCCAGCAGTCCGACAGGGGCGGACAATCAGCCCCAGCATTTT.

The chain employs TRBV2 and TRBJ2-5, with D hard to call. The V end was cut by 5 bases, the J end by 0 bases, with 7 bases between. The germline CDR1 and CDR2 sequences are SNHLY and FYNNEI. The CDR3 length is 13 residues. The DNA of the CDR3 is TGTGCCAGCAGTTGGCAGAACCAAGAGACCCAGTACTTC. This gives the protein CASSWQNQETQYF. Drawing the rest from reference TRBV2 and TRBJ2-5, the complete variable domain is EPEVTQTPSHQVTQMGQEVILRCVPISNHLYFYWYRQILGQKVEFLVSFYNNEISEKSEIFDDQFSVERPDGSNFTLKIRSTKLEDSAMYFCASSWQNQETQYFGPGTRLLVL.

This rearrangement joins TRBV15 to TRBJ2-7; TRBD1 aligns across 10 bases. Germline V gene lookup returns CDR1 LNHNV and CDR2 YYDKDF (reference sequence). V lost 0 bases, J lost 3 bases, and 5 bases stayed unmatched. This CDR3 has 16 residues. The CDR3 here is CATSRERQGANYEQYF. Here the CDR3 DNA reads TGTGCCACCAGCAGAGAAAGACAGGGGGCGAACTACGAGCAGTACTTC.

The V gene is TRBV7-8, the J gene TRBJ1-3; TRBD1 matches at 7 bases. The V gene end was trimmed by 5 bases and the J gene end by 0 bases; junction bases not matched to a gene: 4. The CDR3 length is 15 residues. CDR1 and CDR2 (germline): SGHVS, FQNEAQ. The CDR3 region is CASSIGTVSGNTIYF. The CDR3 DNA is TGTGCCAGCAGCATCGGGACAGTCTCTGGAAACACCATATATTTT.

This rearrangement joins TRBV10-3 to TRBJ2-7; 9 bases fit TRBD1. The CDR3 extends over 12 amino acids. Germline-derived CDR1 and CDR2 are ENHRY and SYGVKD. V trimming: 5 bases; J trimming: 6 bases; junction bases outside the gene matches: 2. CDR3 nucleotides: TGTGCCATCAGTTCGACAGGGGGCGAGCAGTACGTC. This codes for CAISSTGGEQYV.

The chain is built from TRBV5-1 and TRBJ1-1; D is perhaps TRBD1 (5 bases). CDR1 is SGHRS and CDR2 is YFSETQ in the germline V gene. V shed 0 bases and J shed 5 bases, with 17 bases lying between them. This CDR3 has 16 amino acids. CDR3 sequence reads: CASSLGTRARNTEAFF. In DNA, the CDR3 is TGCGCCAGCAGCTTGGGGACCAGGGCCCGAAATACTGAAGCTTTCTTT. Full variable domain (outside the CDR3, taken from reference TRBV5-1 and TRBJ1-1): KAGVTQTPRYLIKTRGQQVTLSCSPISGHRSVSWYQQTPGQGLQFLFEYFSETQRNKGNFPGRFSGRQFSNSRSEMNVSTLELGDSALYLCASSLGTRARNTEAFFGQGTRLTVV.